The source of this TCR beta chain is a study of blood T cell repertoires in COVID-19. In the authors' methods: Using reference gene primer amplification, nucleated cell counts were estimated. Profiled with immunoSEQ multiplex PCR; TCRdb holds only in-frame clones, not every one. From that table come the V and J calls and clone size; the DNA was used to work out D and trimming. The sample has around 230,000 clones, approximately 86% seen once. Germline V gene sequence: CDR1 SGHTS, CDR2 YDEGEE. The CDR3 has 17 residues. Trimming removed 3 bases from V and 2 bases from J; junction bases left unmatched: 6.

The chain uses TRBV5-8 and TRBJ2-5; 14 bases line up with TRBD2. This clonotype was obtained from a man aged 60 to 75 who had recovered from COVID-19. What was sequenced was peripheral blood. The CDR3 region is CASSSGLAGGIQETQYF. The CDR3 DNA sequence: TGTGCCAGCAGCTCTGGACTAGCGGGGGGTATACAAGAGACCCAGTACTTC.